The 10 T cell receptor beta chains given below trace back to one sample, sequenced in a study of blood T cell repertoires in COVID-19. The repertoire was sequenced with immunoSEQ multiplex PCR; TCRdb's copy has only in-frame clones and lacks some. This table has a few hundred thousand clones, approximately 86% appearing once. The specimen sequenced was peripheral blood. These receptors originate from a woman in her 70s with COVID-19, enrolled during active disease.

The chain uses TRBV4-1 and TRBJ1-5; 7 nucleotides agree with TRBD1. The CDR3 contains 14 residues. Unmatched junction bases numbered 5, after V lost 3 bases and J lost 6 bases. The V gene's germline CDR1 is MGHRA and CDR2 YSYEKL. This chain's CDR3 is CASSQATGTQPQHF. CDR3 in DNA: TGCGCCAGCAGCCAGGCGACAGGGACTCAGCCCCAGCATTTT.

This chain's CDR3 is CAWRTGQGNHEQYF. In DNA, the CDR3 is TGTGCCTGGAGAACCGGACAGGGGAACCACGAGCAGTACTTC. The chain joins TRBV30 to TRBJ2-7; 9 bases line up with TRBD1. CDR3 length: 14 residues. Germline V CDR1 and CDR2: GTSNPN, SVGIG (reference sequence). J was trimmed by 5 bases and V by 3 bases; bases with no gene match: 8.

This clone was detected ten times or more. The chain has TRBV11-2 and TRBJ1-6; D is perhaps TRBD1 (6 bases). The germline V gene encodes CDR1 SGHAT and CDR2 FQNNGV. The CDR3 totals 16 residues. V was trimmed by 1 base and J by 9 bases, leaving 16 bases between them. CDR3 sequence (DNA): TGTGCCAGCAGCTTAGGGGGCAGGGGTGCCTCTTCACCCCTCCACTTT. Translated, it gives CASSLGGRGASSPLHF.

The rearrangement joins TRBV5-1 to TRBJ2-1; possible D gene TRBD1, 6 bases. Deletions cut 3 bases from V and 10 bases from J, with 14 bases between. CDR1 is SGHRS and CDR2 is YFSETQ in the germline V gene. CDR3 length: 13 amino acids. CDR3 nucleotides: TGCGCCAGCAGCTCCGGACAGCGAGAAGAGCAGTTCTTC. It is translated as CASSSGQREEQFF.

The chain employs TRBV29-1 and TRBJ2-3; D is possibly TRBD2 (6 bases). The CDR3 sequence is 13 residues long. V shed 3 bases and J shed 6 bases, with 13 bases lying between them. Per the germline V gene, CDR1 is SQVTM and CDR2 is ANQGSEA. The CDR3 DNA reads as TGCAGCGTTGACCCCCAGGGAGGCGATACGCAGTATTTT. Translating it yields CSVDPQGGDTQYF.

The V call is TRBV27, the J call TRBJ2-1, with a weak D call TRBD1 (8 bases). The CDR3 contains 15 residues. Germline-derived CDR1 and CDR2 are MNHEY and SMNVEV (reference sequence). V lost 5 bases and J 9 bases, leaving 20 bases between the germline ends. The CDR3: CASSLTGGGGPEQFF. The CDR3 DNA sequence: TGTGCCAGCAGTCTAACAGGGGGGGGTGGGCCTGAGCAGTTCTTC.

The rearrangement uses TRBV7-6 and TRBJ2-1; TRBD1 agrees at 7 bases. Trimming removed 0 bases from V and 4 bases from J; junction bases left unmatched: 3. The CDR3 is 15 amino acids. CDR1 and CDR2 from the germline V gene are SGHVS and FNYEAQ. The CDR3 sequence: CASSLARGPYNEQFF. CDR3 coding DNA: TGTGCCAGCAGCTTAGCTAGGGGGCCGTACAATGAGCAGTTCTTC. Supplemented by reference TRBV7-6 and TRBJ2-1, the full variable domain reads GAGVSQSPRYKVTKRGQDVALRCDPISGHVSLYWYRQALGQGPEFLTYFNYEAQQDKSGLPNDRFSAERPEGSISTLTIQRTEQRDSAMYRCASSLARGPYNEQFFGPGTRLTVL.

The chain employs TRBV6-5 and TRBJ2-3, with 11 bases identical to TRBD2. The CDR3 runs 15 residues. Looked up from germline, CDR1 is MNHEY and CDR2 is SVGAGI. V shed 6 bases, J shed 4 bases, and the junction held 6 bases outside the gene matches. The CDR3 protein is CASRKLAGAADTQYF. The CDR3 nucleotides read TGTGCCAGCAGGAAACTAGCGGGGGCCGCAGATACGCAGTATTTT.

The chain recombines TRBV5-6 with TRBJ2-7, with a tentative D call TRBD1 (6 bases). The ends were cut back, 0 bases at V and 3 bases at J, with 7 bases in the middle. Per germline, CDR1 SGHDT and CDR2 YYEEEE. The CDR3 length is 13 residues. In DNA form, the CDR3 reads TGTGCCAGCAGCTTGGGGGACAACTACGAGCAGTACTTC. Translated, it gives CASSLGDNYEQYF.

The gene calls are TRBV4-3 and TRBJ2-2; maybe TRBD2 (5 bases). Trimming left V 4 bases short and J 4 bases short, with 7 bases between. Germline values: CDR1 LGHNA, CDR2 YSLEER. The CDR3 runs to 13 residues. The CDR3 is CASSPGSTGELFF. In nucleotides, the CDR3 is TGCGCCAGCAGCCCGGGGAGCACCGGGGAGCTGTTTTTT.